This TCR beta chain was captured by sequencing in a study of shared clonotypes between healthy human individuals. Data came from immunoSEQ multiplex PCR; TCRdb stores just in-frame clones and leaves some out. This table holds 2 million to 2.5 million clones, 93% found once. Germline CDR1 reads SGHRS; CDR2 reads YFSETQ. The CDR3 extends over 15 amino acids. V was shortened by 4 bases and J by 1 base, with 14 bases between the two germline ends. This receptor was taken from a man aged 18 to 29 in good health. Some clones in this sample may be carry-over from other donors' samples. The sequenced material came from naive CD4+ T cells from PBMCs. Subset defined: CD45RA+ positively selected. The J gene is TRBJ2-5, the V gene TRBV5-1, with D possibly matching TRBD2 (5 bases). CDR3 nucleotides: TGCGCCAGCAGCATAGGGAGTCGCTCCCAAGAGACCCAGTACTTC. Translating it yields CASSIGSRSQETQYF.